These 8 T cell receptor beta chains share one sample of origin, sequenced in a study of blood T cell repertoires in COVID-19. Sequencing used immunoSEQ multiplex PCR; TCRdb keeps in-frame clones, though not all of them. The sample shows 330,000 or so clones, approximately 84% of them seen only once. The sample consisted of PBMCs or T cells enriched from blood (not recorded which). Source of these receptors: a woman aged 25 to 39 who had recovered from COVID-19.

The CDR3 DNA follows: TGTGCCAGCTCACCAGGTCGGGGCACAGATACGCAGTATTTT. Amino acids: CASSPGRGTDTQYF. The chain is built from TRBV18 and TRBJ2-3, with D uncertain. Trimming took 2 bases from V and 1 from J, leaving 7 bases between them. In germline, CDR1 is KGHSH, CDR2 LQKENI. This CDR3 has 14 residues.

This clone was recorded a few times. The chain carries TRBV18 and TRBJ1-2; D is ambiguous. V was pared by 6 bases and J by 3 bases, with 11 bases between. Per the germline V gene, CDR1 is KGHSH and CDR2 is LQKENI. CDR3 length: 13 amino acids. The CDR3 region has the DNA TGTGCCAGCTCGGCAGACGAGGACTATGGCTACACCTTC. Residues: CASSADEDYGYTF. Drawing the rest from reference TRBV18 and TRBJ1-2, the complete variable domain is NAGVMQNPRHLVRRRGQEARLRCSPMKGHSHVYWYRQLPEEGLKFMVYLQKENIIDESGMPKERFSAEFPKEGPSILRIQQVVRGDSAAYFCASSADEDYGYTFGSGTRLTVV.

V gene TRBV27 combines with J gene TRBJ2-7; 8 nucleotides match TRBD1. The CDR3 is 16 residues long. Germline V gene sequence: CDR1 MNHEY, CDR2 SMNVEV (reference sequence). J lost 0 bases, V lost 5 bases, and 9 bases had no gene match. The CDR3 is CASSPGTGVSSYEQYF. The CDR3 nucleotides read TGTGCCAGCAGTCCCGGGACAGGAGTTAGCTCCTACGAGCAGTACTTC.

V is TRBV18 and J is TRBJ2-7; 7 bases are a match to TRBD1. V dropped 2 bases and J dropped 2; count of bases not matched to a gene: 3. The length of the CDR3 is 14 residues. Germline CDR1 KGHSH, CDR2 LQKENI. The CDR3 sequence: CASSPGQATYEQYF. Written as DNA, the CDR3 is TGTGCCAGCTCACCAGGACAGGCGACCTACGAGCAGTACTTC.

The chain couples TRBV9 to TRBJ1-2; D is uncertain. Looked up from germline, CDR1 is SGDLS and CDR2 is YYNGEE. The length of the CDR3 is 16 residues. V lost 0 bases to trimming and J lost 0 bases, with 12 bases between them. CDR3 protein: CASSVAGGNTNYGYTF. CDR3 in DNA: TGTGCCAGCAGCGTAGCAGGAGGCAACACTAACTATGGCTACACCTTC.

This chain links TRBV5-1 with TRBJ1-3; a weak D match, TRBD1 (6 bases). The germline V gene has CDR1 SGHRS and CDR2 YFSETQ. This CDR3 spans 16 amino acids. Deletions cut 0 bases from V and 0 bases from J, with 10 bases between. The CDR3 spells CASSLGGQFSGNTIYF. DNA of the CDR3: TGCGCCAGCAGCTTGGGAGGACAGTTCTCTGGAAACACCATATATTTT. Full variable domain (missing parts from reference TRBV5-1 and TRBJ1-3): KAGVTQTPRYLIKTRGQQVTLSCSPISGHRSVSWYQQTPGQGLQFLFEYFSETQRNKGNFPGRFSGRQFSNSRSEMNVSTLELGDSALYLCASSLGGQFSGNTIYFGEGSWLTVV.

The chain couples TRBV7-2 to TRBJ1-1; no reliable D call. The CDR3 loop spans 15 amino acids. The ends were cut back, 1 base at V and 1 base at J, with 10 bases in the middle. Germline lookup yields CDR1 SGHTA and CDR2 FQGNSA. The CDR3 sequence: CASSLGRATNTEAFF. The CDR3 DNA follows: TGTGCCAGCAGCTTAGGCCGAGCGACGAACACTGAAGCTTTCTTT. Full variable domain (rest looked up from reference TRBV7-2 and TRBJ1-1): GAGVSQSPSNKVTEKGKDVELRCDPISGHTALYWYRQSLGQGLEFLIYFQGNSAPDKSGLPSDRFSAERTGGSVSTLTIQRTQQEDSAVYLCASSLGRATNTEAFFGQGTRLTVV.

This chain's CDR3 is CASSMWRGRGTGELFF. In nucleotides, the CDR3 is TGTGCCAGTAGTATGTGGAGGGGGCGAGGCACCGGGGAGCTGTTTTTT. V is TRBV19 and J is TRBJ2-2, with D perhaps TRBD1 (7 bases). There are 16 residues in the CDR3. The germline CDR1 and CDR2 sequences are LNHDA and SQIVND (reference sequence). The V end lost 3 bases, the J end lost 4 bases, and 15 bases lay between the germline ends.